This T cell receptor (beta chain) was identified during a study of identical twins. MiXCR, run by TCRdb on the 5' RACE reads, gives a single entry per CDR3 protein. The sample has roughly 1,500,000 distinct CDR3 sequences; about 32% are singletons. This clonotype was counted a few times. The sample was cord blood. The clonotype originates from a newborn girl in good health.

Here the CDR3 DNA reads TGTGCCAGCAGTTTAACCCGGCTGGCTACCTACGAGCAGTACTTC. Its protein is CASSLTRLATYEQYF. The V and J genes are TRBV27 and TRBJ2-7; D unclear. V shed 2 bases and J shed 2 bases, with 13 bases lying between them. This CDR3 region has 15 residues. Per germline, CDR1 MNHEY and CDR2 SMNVEV (reference sequence).